The source of this T cell receptor (beta chain) is a study of T cells in Graves' hyperthyroidism and ophthalmopathy. Regions amplified from RNA transcripts were the TCR beta CDR3 regions. Carried out on the TCR CDR3, a first-round RT-PCR used the HTBI primer set. TCRdb processed the multiplex PCR reads anew with MiXCR; each CDR3 protein has one entry. The sample shows approximately 510,000 distinct CDR3 sequences, 46% of them seen only once. About this clonotype: Its antigen is undetermined.

Uncontrolled infection, other autoimmune disease, pregnancy or lactation led to exclusion. Each diagnosis was grounded in clinical symptoms, serum thyroxine and TRAb, thyroid ultrasound, and orbital computed tomography. Germline CDR1 is SGHRS and CDR2 is YFSETQ. This CDR3 contains 16 residues. V lost 2 bases and J lost 6; bases outside the gene matches: 13. Study conclusions and caveats: Most thyroid clonotypes with frequency above 0.001 were detected in blood.

Sequencing was done on a sample of peripheral blood or thyroid tissue (not recorded which). The J gene is TRBJ1-1, the V gene TRBV5-1; 7 nucleotides match TRBD1. The sequence was obtained from an adult woman with Graves' disease, either hyperthyroidism or ophthalmopathy (not recorded which). DNA of the CDR3: TGCGCCAGCAGCTTTACCGGGACAGCCTCCTACTCTGAAGCTTTCTTT. As protein: CASSFTGTASYSEAFF.